Below, one T cell receptor (beta chain) is given with its context. This clonotype was seen repeatedly, ten times or more. The antigen it binds to is not known. No much larger clonotype is one base removed from it; base qualities were not supplied. The library was obtained by 5' RACE. Reads for this sample came from an Illumina HiSeq 2000. A universal primer binding site was introduced by template switching, and a unique molecular identifier was present in the final cDNA, enabling accurate counting of TCR cDNA molecules. First-strand cDNA for TCR alpha and beta chains was synthesized from specific primers in the conserved constant-segment region. Each cDNA library was double barcoded, with a SMART-Mk sample barcode plus Illumina barcodes, to control for contamination. Two successive PCR steps introduced TruSeq adapter sequences along with Illumina sample barcodes. The Illumina HiSeq platform was used with custom primers to sequence TCR alpha and beta cDNA libraries. The study's processing was this. MiGEC was used to process raw reads and extract unique molecular identifiers, and MiXCR was used to find CDR3 positions. For each individual, recombination models were inferred using an EM algorithm with the repgenHMM and IGoR tools. The analysis of shared clonotypes was done with the tcR package in R, with sharing normalized by the product of cloneset sizes. To study raw recombination free of thymic and clonal selection effects, out-of-frame nonproductive sequences were analyzed. TCRdb redid the processing of the public reads, applying fastp at Q25 and MiXCR, and retained in-frame beta chains. Each record represents a unique CDR3 protein, reported with the most common genes and DNA among its rows. Here the V and J calls rest on TCRdb's processing, not on the authors' analysis. Counted in this sample were about 260,000 distinct CDR3 sequences; about 7% of them appeared once. The biggest ten clones account for 3.5% to 4% of the sample.

This specimen comes from a study of identical twins listed by TCRdb under 2016. For the study in its entirety: To test whether fetal clonotypes persist, this study deep-sequenced TCR alpha and beta repertoires from monozygotic twins, from unrelated adults of various ages, and from cord blood. Replicate twin experiments were performed at different times using different library preparation protocols to rule out contamination.

Results the study describes overall, beyond this receptor: In monozygotic twins, recombination models systematically underestimated out-of-frame TCR alpha sharing, but the models matched the sharing seen between unrelated individuals. Invariant T cells such as MAIT and iNKT could partly confound zero-insertion analyses, although diverse VJ usage argued against such confounding for most clonotypes. Because the same donors could not be followed over many years, the conclusions relied on cross-sectional statistical analysis. Compared with coincidental sharing between unrelated individuals, an excess of low generation-probability sequences was observed among out-of-frame TCR alpha sequences shared between twins. Fewer insertions were carried by abundant cord blood beta clonotypes; a weaker similar trend was observed in young adult naive repertoires, while no such trend was observed in memory repertoires. Excess twin sharing in beta out-of-frame sequences was weaker because fewer shared sequences lowered the signal-to-noise ratio.

Every donor was a healthy Caucasian. Three pairs of female monozygotic twins, all aged roughly 18 to 29 years, were included in the twin cohort. Miltenyi CD45RO+ enrichment and human naive T-cell isolation kits were used to isolate memory (CD45RO+) and naive T cells from PBMC. This same sample was also taken into another study, of yellow fever vaccine responses in identical twins. As the second study states: According to the authors, in identical twins the way T cells responded to vaccination appeared partly convergent and partly personalized. In the study, vaccine-responding T cell clones were precisely tracked in identical twins.

Sequenced material: memory (CD45RO+) T cells sorted from blood. This specimen's cell subset or site label, per the study, means: CD45RO+ enriched T cells. The receptor's source is a woman under 30 in good health.

The CDR3 protein: CASSLVSWASGQYEQYF. The DNA sequence is given as TGTGCCAGCAGTTTAGTCAGTTGGGCTAGCGGTCAATACGAGCAGTACTTC. The chain couples TRBV12-3 or TRBV12-4 to TRBJ2-7; the central 7 bases match TRBD2. From its cysteine to its phenylalanine, the CDR3 spans 17 amino acids. Only the CDR3 DNA stays, 51 bases, in frame from base 1. V and J are trimmed by 1 base and 4 bases, and the gene matches miss 13 bases of the junction.